The 6 T cell receptor beta chains in this list originate from one sample, sequenced in a study of blood T cell repertoires in COVID-19. Data came from immunoSEQ multiplex PCR; TCRdb stores just in-frame clones and leaves some out. The table records around 15,000 clones, 70% to 75% of them present only once. Sequencing was performed on peripheral blood. These TCRs come from a man aged 55 to 69 with acute or convalescent COVID-19.

This clone was observed a single time. The V and J genes are TRBV19 and TRBJ1-1; D is unclear. Trimming left V 4 bases short and J 3 bases short, with 15 bases between. The CDR3 extends over 15 amino acids. The germline CDR1 and CDR2 sequences are LNHDA and SQIVND (reference sequence). The CDR3 here is CASSNRRVEHTEAFF. The CDR3, as DNA: TGTGCCAGTAGTAACCGGAGGGTAGAGCACACTGAAGCTTTCTTT.

V is TRBV5-1 and J is TRBJ2-2; tentative D call: TRBD2 (5 bases). Germline V lookup: CDR1 SGHRS, CDR2 YFSETQ. Trimming cost V 4 bases and J 4 bases, with 17 bases left between them. This CDR3 spans 16 amino acids. In nucleotides, the CDR3 is TGCGCCAGCAGCCCTGGCGCGGGCCGTGTCACCGGGGAGCTGTTTTTT. Translation gives CASSPGAGRVTGELFF.

This clone was observed a handful of times. This rearrangement joins TRBV30 to TRBJ2-1; D not resolved. CDR1 and CDR2 from the germline V gene are GTSNPN and SVGIG (reference sequence). V was cut by 5 bases and J by 5 bases, with 16 bases left in between. The CDR3 consists of 14 residues. DNA for the CDR3: TGTGCCTGGTCTTACGGGTCATCAGACAATGAGCAGTTCTTC. This encodes CAWSYGSSDNEQFF.

The rearrangement uses TRBV7-6 and TRBJ2-7; D perhaps matches TRBD1 (6 bases). The germline gives CDR1 SGHVS, CDR2 FNYEAQ. The germline V and J ends were trimmed by 1 base and 3 bases, with 13 bases remaining between them. CDR3 size: 15 residues. The CDR3 DNA reads as TGTGCCAGCAGCTTAGAAGGGGGACAAATCTACGAGCAGTACTTC. This translates into CASSLEGGQIYEQYF.

The chain couples TRBV19 to TRBJ1-5, with 8 nucleotides matching TRBD1. CDR3 length equals 14 residues. J was trimmed by 6 bases and V by 9 bases; bases with no gene match: 10. Per the germline V gene, CDR1 is LNHDA and CDR2 is SQIVND (reference sequence). The CDR3 sequence is CASDRNRGAQPQHF. The CDR3 DNA is TGTGCCAGCGACAGGAACAGGGGGGCTCAGCCCCAGCATTTT.

The chain carries TRBV19 and TRBJ1-6; D is uncertain. Germline V gene lookup returns CDR1 LNHDA and CDR2 SQIVND (reference sequence). Trimming pared 6 bases from V and 9 bases from J, leaving 15 bases between. CDR3 length equals 14 residues. The chain's CDR3 is CASRSGISGSPLHF. In DNA form, the CDR3 reads TGTGCCAGTAGGTCCGGAATCTCGGGTTCACCCCTCCACTTT.